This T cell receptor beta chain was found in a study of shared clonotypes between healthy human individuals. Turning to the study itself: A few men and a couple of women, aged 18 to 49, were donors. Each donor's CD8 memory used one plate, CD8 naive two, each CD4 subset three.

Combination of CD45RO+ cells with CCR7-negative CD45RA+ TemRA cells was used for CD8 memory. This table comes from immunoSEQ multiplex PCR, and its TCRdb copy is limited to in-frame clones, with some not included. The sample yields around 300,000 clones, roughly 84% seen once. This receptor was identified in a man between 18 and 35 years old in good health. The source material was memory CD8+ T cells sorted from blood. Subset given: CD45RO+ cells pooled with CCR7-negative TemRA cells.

CDR3 bases: TGTGCCACCAGTCCTACAGGGGGCCTTACCTACGAGCAGTACTTC. It yields the protein CATSPTGGLTYEQYF. V usage is TRBV15 and J usage is TRBJ2-7; 9 bases line up with TRBD1. J gave up 2 bases and V 6 bases, and 8 bases lay outside the gene matches. Germline V CDR1 and CDR2: LNHNV, YYDKDF (reference sequence). The CDR3 consists of 15 residues. Using reference TRBV15 and TRBJ2-7 for the parts outside the CDR3, the full variable domain is DAMVIQNPRYQVTQFGKPVTLSCSQTLNHNVMYWYQQKSSQAPKLLFHYYDKDFNNEADTPDNFQSRRPNTSFCFLDIRSPGLGDTAMYLCATSPTGGLTYEQYFGPGTRLTVT.